This entry features one T cell receptor beta chain sequence. The V and J ends lost 2 bases and 1 base respectively, with 14 bases between them. The germline V gene has CDR1 MNHEY and CDR2 SVGAGI. CDR3 size: 16 residues. Assay: immunoSEQ multiplex PCR; the TCRdb copy retains only in-frame clones and omits some. The sample lists over 85,000 clones, approximately 85% occurring once. The data belong to a study of T cell responses to AZD1222 COVID-19 vaccine. At the level of the study: Second-dose groups at about 4 or about 12 weeks were pooled.

Sequencing was performed on peripheral blood, taken on day 0 of AZD1222 vaccination. This chain connects TRBV6-5 to TRBJ1-1; unclear D gene. The receptor comes from an adult in good health. CDR3 residues: CASSYTWSAGNTEAFF. The CDR3 bases are TGTGCCAGCAGTTACACCTGGTCGGCAGGGAACACTGAAGCTTTCTTT.